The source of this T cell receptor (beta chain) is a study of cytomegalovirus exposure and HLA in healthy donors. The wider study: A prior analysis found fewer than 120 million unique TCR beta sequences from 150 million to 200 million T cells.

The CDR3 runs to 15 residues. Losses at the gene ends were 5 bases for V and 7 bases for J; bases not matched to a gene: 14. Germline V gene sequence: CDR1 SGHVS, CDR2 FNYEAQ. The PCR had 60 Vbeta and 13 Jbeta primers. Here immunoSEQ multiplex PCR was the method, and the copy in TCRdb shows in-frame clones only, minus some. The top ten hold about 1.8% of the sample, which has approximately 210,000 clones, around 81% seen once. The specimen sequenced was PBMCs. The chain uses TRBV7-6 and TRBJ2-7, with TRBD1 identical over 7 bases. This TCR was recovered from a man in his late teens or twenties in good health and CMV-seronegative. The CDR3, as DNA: TGTGCCAGCAGCCTAAACCCTACAGGGGACGGTGAGCAGTACTTC. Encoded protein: CASSLNPTGDGEQYF.